This T cell receptor beta chain is drawn from a study of blood T cell repertoires in COVID-19. At the level of the study: T cells, B-cell-depleted T cells, or PBMCs supplied cDNA or gDNA.

Unmatched junction bases numbered 8, after V lost 1 base and J lost 5 bases. Germline V gives CDR1 LGHNA, CDR2 YSLEER. This CDR3 contains 16 residues. In the study's own analysis: Reference gene primers were amplified, and this amplification served to estimate nucleated cell counts. The assay was immunoSEQ multiplex PCR, and TCRdb's table has in-frame clones only and misses some. V, J and clone size are those of that table, while D and trimming were read from the DNA. Here the sample spans hundreds of thousands of clones, approximately 89% being singletons. Sequenced input: peripheral blood. The rearrangement joins TRBV4-3 to TRBJ2-7; 10 nucleotides line up with TRBD1. This sequence was found in a woman between 65 and 79 years old with COVID-19, enrolled during active disease. CDR3 in DNA: TGCGCCAGCAGCCAAGGGGTGGGGACAGGGGTCCACGAGCAGTACTTC. As protein: CASSQGVGTGVHEQYF.